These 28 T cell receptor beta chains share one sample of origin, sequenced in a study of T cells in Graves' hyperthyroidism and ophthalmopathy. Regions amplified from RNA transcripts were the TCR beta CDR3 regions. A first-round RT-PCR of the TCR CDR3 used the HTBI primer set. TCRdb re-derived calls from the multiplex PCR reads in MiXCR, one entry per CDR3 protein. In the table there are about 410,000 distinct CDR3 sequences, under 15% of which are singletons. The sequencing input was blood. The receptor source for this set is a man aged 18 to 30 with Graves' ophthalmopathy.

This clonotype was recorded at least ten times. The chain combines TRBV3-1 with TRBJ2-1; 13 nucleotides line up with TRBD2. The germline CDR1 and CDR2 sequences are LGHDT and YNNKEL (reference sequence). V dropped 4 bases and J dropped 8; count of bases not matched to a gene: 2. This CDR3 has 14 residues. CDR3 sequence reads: CASSPGLAGYEQFF. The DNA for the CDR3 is TGTGCCAGCAGCCCGGGACTAGCGGGATATGAGCAGTTCTTC.

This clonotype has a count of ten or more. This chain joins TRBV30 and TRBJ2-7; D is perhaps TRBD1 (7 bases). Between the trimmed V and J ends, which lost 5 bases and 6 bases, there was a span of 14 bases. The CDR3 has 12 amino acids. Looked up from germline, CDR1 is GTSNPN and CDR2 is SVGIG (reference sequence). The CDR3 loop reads CAWQGGLSEQYF. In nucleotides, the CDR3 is TGTGCCTGGCAGGGGGGTTTGAGCGAGCAGTACTTC.

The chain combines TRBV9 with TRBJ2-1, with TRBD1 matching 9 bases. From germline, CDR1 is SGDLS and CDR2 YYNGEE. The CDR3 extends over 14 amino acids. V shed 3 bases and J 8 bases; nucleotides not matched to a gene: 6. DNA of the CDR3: TGTGCCAGCAGCGGGGGACAGGGAACCGATGAGCAGTTCTTC. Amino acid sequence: CASSGGQGTDEQFF.

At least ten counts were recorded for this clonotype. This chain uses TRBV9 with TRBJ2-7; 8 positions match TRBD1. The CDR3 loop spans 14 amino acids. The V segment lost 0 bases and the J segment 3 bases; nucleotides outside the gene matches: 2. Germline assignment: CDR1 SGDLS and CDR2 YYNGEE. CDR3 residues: CASSVEQGDYEQYF. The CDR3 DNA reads TGTGCCAGCAGCGTAGAACAGGGGGACTACGAGCAGTACTTC. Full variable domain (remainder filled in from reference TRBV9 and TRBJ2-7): DSGVTQTPKHLITATGQRVTLRCSPRSGDLSVYWYQQSLDQGLQFLIQYYNGEERAKGNILERFSAQQFPDLHSELNLSSLELGDSALYFCASSVEQGDYEQYFGPGTRLTVT.

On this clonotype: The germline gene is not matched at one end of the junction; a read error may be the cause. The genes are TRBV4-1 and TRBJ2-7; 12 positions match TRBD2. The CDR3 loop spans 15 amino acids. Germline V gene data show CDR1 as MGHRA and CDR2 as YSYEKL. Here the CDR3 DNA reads TGCGCCAGCAGCCACAGACTAGCGGGAGAGGTCGAGCAGCACTTC. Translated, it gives CASSHRLAGEVEQHF.

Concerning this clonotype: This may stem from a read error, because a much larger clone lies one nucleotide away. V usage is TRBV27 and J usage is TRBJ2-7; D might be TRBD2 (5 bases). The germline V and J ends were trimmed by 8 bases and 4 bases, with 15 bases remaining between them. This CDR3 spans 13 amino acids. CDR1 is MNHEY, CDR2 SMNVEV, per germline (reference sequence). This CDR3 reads CASSRGIWYEQYF. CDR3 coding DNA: TGTGCCAGCTCCCGAGGGATTTGGTACGAGCAGTACTTC.

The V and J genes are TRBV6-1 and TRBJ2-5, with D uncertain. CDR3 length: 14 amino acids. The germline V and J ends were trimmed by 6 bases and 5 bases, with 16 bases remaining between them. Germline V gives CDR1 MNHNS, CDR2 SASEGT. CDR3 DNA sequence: TGTGCCAGCAGCCACCAACGGTCCCAGGAGACCCAGTACTTC. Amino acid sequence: CASSHQRSQETQYF.

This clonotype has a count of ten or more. The CDR3 reads CASSFNFGQENTEAFF. DNA for the CDR3: TGTGCCAGCAGCTTTAATTTTGGACAGGAGAACACTGAAGCTTTCTTT. The chain is built from TRBV11-2 and TRBJ1-1, with 7 nucleotides matching TRBD1. CDR1 and CDR2 (germline): SGHAT, FQNNGV. The junction had 8 bases not matched to a gene; V was cut back by 3 bases and J by 1 base. This CDR3 has 16 amino acids.

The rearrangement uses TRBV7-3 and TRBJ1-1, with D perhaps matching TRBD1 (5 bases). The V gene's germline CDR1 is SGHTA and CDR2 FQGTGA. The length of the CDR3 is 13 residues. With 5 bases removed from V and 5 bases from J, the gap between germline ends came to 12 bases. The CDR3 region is CASSVNEGTEAFF. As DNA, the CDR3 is TGTGCCAGCAGCGTTAATGAGGGGACTGAAGCTTTCTTT.

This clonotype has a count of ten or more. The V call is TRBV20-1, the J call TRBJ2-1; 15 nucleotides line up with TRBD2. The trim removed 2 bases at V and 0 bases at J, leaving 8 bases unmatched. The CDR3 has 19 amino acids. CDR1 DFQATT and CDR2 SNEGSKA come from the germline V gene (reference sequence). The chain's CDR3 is CSARSGTSGRSSSYNEQFF. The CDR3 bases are TGCAGTGCTAGATCCGGGACTAGCGGGAGGTCGAGCTCCTACAATGAGCAGTTCTTC.

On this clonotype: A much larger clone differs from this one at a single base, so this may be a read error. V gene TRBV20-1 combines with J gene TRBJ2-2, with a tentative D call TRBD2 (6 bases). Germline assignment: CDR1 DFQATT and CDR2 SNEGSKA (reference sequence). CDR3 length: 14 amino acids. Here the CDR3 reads CSASGRANTGGLFF. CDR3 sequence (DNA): TGCAGTGCTAGTGGCAGGGCGAACACCGGGGGGCTGTTTTTT.

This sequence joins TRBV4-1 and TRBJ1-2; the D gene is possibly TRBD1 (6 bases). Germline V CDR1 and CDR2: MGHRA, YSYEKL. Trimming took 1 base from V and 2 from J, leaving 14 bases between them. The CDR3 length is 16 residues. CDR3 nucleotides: TGCGCCAGCAGCCAAGTCCCCAGGGGACCGAACTATGGCTACACCTTC. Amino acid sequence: CASSQVPRGPNYGYTF.

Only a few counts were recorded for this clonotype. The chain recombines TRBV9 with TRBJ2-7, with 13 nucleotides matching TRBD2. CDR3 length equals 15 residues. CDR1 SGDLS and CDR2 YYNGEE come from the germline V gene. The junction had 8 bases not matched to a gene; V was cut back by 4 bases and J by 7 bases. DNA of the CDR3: TGTGCCAGCAGCAGGACTAGCGGGAGTGGAGAGGAGCAGTACTTC. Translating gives CASSRTSGSGEEQYF.

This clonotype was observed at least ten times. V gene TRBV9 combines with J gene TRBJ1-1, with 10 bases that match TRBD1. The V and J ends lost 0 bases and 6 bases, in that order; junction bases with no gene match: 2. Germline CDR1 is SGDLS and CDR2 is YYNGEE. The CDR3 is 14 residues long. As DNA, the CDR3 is TGTGCCAGCAGCGTAGATGGACAGGGGGCTGAAGCTTTCTTT. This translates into CASSVDGQGAEAFF. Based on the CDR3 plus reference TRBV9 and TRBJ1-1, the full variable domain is DSGVTQTPKHLITATGQRVTLRCSPRSGDLSVYWYQQSLDQGLQFLIQYYNGEERAKGNILERFSAQQFPDLHSELNLSSLELGDSALYFCASSVDGQGAEAFFGQGTRLTVV.

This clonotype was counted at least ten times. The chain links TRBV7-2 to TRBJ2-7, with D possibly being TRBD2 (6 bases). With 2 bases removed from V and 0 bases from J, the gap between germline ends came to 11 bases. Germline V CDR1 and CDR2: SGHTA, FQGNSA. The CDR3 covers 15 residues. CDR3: CASSLRDGSSYEQYF. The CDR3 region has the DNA TGTGCCAGCAGCTTACGTGACGGGAGCTCCTACGAGCAGTACTTC.

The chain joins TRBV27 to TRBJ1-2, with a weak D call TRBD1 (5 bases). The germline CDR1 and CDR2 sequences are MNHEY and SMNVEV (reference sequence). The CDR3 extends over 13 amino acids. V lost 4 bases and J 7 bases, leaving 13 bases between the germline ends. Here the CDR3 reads CASSWTGGRGYTF. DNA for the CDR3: TGTGCCAGCAGTTGGACCGGGGGACGTGGCTACACCTTC.

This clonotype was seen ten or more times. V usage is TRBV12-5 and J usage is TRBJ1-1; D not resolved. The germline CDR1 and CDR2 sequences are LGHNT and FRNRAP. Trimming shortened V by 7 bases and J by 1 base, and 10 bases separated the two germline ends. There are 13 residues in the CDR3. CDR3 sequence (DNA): TGTGCTAGTGCCCTGGGCGGGAACACTGAAGCTTTCTTT. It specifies CASALGGNTEAFF.

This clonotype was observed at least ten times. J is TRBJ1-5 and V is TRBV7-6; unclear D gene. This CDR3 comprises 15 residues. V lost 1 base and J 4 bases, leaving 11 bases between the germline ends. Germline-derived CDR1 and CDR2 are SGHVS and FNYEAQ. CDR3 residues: CASSLDASYNQPQHF. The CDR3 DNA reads TGTGCCAGCAGCTTAGATGCTAGTTATAATCAGCCCCAGCATTTT.

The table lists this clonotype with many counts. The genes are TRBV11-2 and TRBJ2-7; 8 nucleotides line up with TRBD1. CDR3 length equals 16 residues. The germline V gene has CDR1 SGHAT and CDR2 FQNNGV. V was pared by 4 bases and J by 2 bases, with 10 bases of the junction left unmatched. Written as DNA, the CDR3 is TGTGCCAGCAGCTCTCAGGGAACAGGGGGTACCTACGAGCAGTACTTC. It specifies CASSSQGTGGTYEQYF.

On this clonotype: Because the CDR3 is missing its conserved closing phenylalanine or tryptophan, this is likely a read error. CDR3 sequence: CAWTQGTVTGELFL. CDR3 coding DNA: TGTGCCTGGACGCAGGGGACCGTCACCGGGGAGCTGTTTCTT. The rearrangement links TRBV30 to TRBJ2-2; perhaps TRBD1 as D (6 bases). This CDR3 comprises 14 residues. V was clipped by 4 bases and J by 4 bases, with 13 bases between them. Germline values: CDR1 GTSNPN, CDR2 SVGIG (reference sequence).

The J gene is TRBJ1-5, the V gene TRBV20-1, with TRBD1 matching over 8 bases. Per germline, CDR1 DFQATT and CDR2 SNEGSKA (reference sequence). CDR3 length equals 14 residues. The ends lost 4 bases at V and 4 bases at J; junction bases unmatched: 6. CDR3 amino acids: CSAIRTGLNQPQHF. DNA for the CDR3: TGCAGTGCTATCCGGACAGGGCTTAATCAGCCCCAGCATTTT.

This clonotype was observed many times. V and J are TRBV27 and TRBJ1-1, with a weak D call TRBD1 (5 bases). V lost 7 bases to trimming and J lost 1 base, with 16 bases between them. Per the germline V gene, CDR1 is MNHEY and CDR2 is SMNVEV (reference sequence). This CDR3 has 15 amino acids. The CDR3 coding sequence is TGTGCCAGCACCATGGGGGTAGGGCAGAACACTGAAGCTTTCTTT. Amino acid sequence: CASTMGVGQNTEAFF.

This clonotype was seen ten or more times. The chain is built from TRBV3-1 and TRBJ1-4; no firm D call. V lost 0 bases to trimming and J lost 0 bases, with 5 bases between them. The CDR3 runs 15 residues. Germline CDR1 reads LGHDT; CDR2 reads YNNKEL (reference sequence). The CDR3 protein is CASSQDWATNEKLFF. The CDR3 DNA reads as TGTGCCAGCAGCCAAGACTGGGCAACTAATGAAAAACTGTTTTTT. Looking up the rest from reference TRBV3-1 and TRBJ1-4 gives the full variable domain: DTAVSQTPKYLVTQMGNDKSIKCEQNLGHDTMYWYKQDSKKFLKIMFSYNNKELIINETVPNRFSPKSPDKAHLNLHINSLELGDSAVYFCASSQDWATNEKLFFGSGTQLSVL.

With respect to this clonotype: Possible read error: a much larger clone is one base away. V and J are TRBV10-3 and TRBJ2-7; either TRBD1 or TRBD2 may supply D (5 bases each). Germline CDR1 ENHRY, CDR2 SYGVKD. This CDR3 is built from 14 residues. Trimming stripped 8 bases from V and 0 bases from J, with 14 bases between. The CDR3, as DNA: TGTGCCATCGGGCCGGCAGGGAGCTCCTACGAGCAGTACTTC. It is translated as CAIGPAGSSYEQYF.

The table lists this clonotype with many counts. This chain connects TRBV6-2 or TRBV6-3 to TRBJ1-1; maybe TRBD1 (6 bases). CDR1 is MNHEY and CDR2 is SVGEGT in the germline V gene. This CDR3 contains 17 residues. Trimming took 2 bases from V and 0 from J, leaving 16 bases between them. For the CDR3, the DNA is TGTGCCAGCAGTTACCGCGGGGGCAGACCCTTGAACACTGAAGCTTTCTTT. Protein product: CASSYRGGRPLNTEAFF.

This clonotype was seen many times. In DNA form, the CDR3 reads TGTGCCAGCAGGACACAGGGGTCTCGCTACAATGAGCAGTTCTTC. Amino acid sequence: CASRTQGSRYNEQFF. The chain uses TRBV6-1 and TRBJ2-1; the match to TRBD1 covers 7 bases. Germline V gives CDR1 MNHNS, CDR2 SASEGT. The CDR3 loop spans 15 amino acids. J gave up 3 bases and V 6 bases, and 8 bases lay outside the gene matches.

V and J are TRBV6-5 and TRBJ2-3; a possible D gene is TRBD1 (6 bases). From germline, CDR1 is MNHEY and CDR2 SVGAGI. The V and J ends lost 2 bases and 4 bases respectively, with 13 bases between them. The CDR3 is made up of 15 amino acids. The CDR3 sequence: CASSYGQGWADTQYF. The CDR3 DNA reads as TGTGCCAGCAGTTACGGGCAGGGGTGGGCAGATACGCAGTATTTT.

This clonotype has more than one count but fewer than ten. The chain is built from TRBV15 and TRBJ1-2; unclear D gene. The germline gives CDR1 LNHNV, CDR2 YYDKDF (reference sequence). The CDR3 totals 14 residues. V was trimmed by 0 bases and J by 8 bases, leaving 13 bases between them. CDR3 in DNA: TGTGCCACCAGCAGAGATTCGGGCCAAGGGGGCTACACCTTC. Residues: CATSRDSGQGGYTF.